A single sample gave rise to the 25 T cell receptor beta chains below, sequenced in a study of T cells in tuberculosis. As for time point: new active TB diagnosis, blood taken before or within 7 days of starting treatment. Measured with immunoSEQ multiplex PCR; TCRdb has only the in-frame clones, and not every one. The table records about 38,000 clones, around 94% of them present only once. Sequencing used PBMCs, obtained at tuberculosis diagnosis. The receptors originated from an adult with tuberculosis.

The chain carries TRBV7-9 and TRBJ2-2; unclear D gene. Trimming took 5 bases from V and 9 from J, leaving 19 bases between them. Germline loops: CDR1 SEHNR, CDR2 FQNEAQ (reference sequence). This CDR3 has 15 residues. In DNA, the CDR3 is TGTGCCAGCAGCCCGTTCGGAGTCCCATCCCGGGAGCTGTTTTTT. Its translation: CASSPFGVPSRELFF.

The V call is TRBV10-2, the J call TRBJ2-7; D is possibly TRBD2 (6 bases). CDR3 length: 13 amino acids. With 10 bases removed from V and 2 bases from J, the gap between germline ends came to 15 bases. The germline V gene has CDR1 WSHSY and CDR2 SAAADI. CDR3 coding DNA: TGCGCCACTGGTGGAGGGAAGCCCTACGAGCAGTACTTC. This gives the protein CATGGGKPYEQYF.

The V and J genes are TRBV6-5 and TRBJ1-4, with D maybe TRBD1 (6 bases). The germline gives CDR1 MNHEY, CDR2 SVGAGI. V lost 5 bases and J lost 4, with 11 bases in between. This CDR3 contains 14 residues. In nucleotides, the CDR3 is TGTGCCAGCAGTCGGACAGATTATAATGAAAAACTGTTTTTT. It specifies CASSRTDYNEKLFF.

J is TRBJ2-7 and V is TRBV10-3, with a tentative D call TRBD2 (6 bases). This CDR3 has 13 amino acids. CDR1 is ENHRY and CDR2 is SYGVKD in the germline V gene. V lost 3 bases and J 7 bases, leaving 13 bases between the germline ends. The CDR3 DNA sequence: TGTGCCATCAGTGATGATGGGGGGTGGGAGCAGTACTTC. Encoded protein: CAISDDGGWEQYF.

The chain carries TRBV5-1 and TRBJ2-1, with D possibly TRBD1 on 5 matching bases. The CDR3 contains 16 residues. The V gene lost 4 bases and the J gene lost 4 bases, with 18 bases spanning the gap. Germline CDR1 SGHRS, CDR2 YFSETQ. The CDR3: CASSRIDSHFYNEQFF. CDR3 sequence (DNA): TGCGCCAGCAGCCGCATAGACAGCCACTTTTACAATGAGCAGTTCTTC.

The chain combines TRBV19 with TRBJ2-7; D perhaps matches TRBD1 (6 bases). V shed 8 bases and J shed 5 bases, with 19 bases lying between them. The germline gives CDR1 LNHDA, CDR2 SQIVND (reference sequence). The CDR3 extends over 14 amino acids. DNA of the CDR3: TGTGCCAGTCGGCAATTACAGGGTGGCGACGAGCAGTACTTC. Translated: CASRQLQGGDEQYF.

This chain links TRBV2 with TRBJ1-5; D gene ambiguous. The V end was cut by 6 bases, the J end by 0 bases, with 12 bases between. Germline CDR1 is SNHLY and CDR2 is FYNNEI. This CDR3 region has 15 residues. The CDR3 bases are TGTGCCAGCAGCCCCTGGCAGTATAGCAATCAGCCCCAGCATTTT. Translating gives CASSPWQYSNQPQHF.

The rearrangement uses TRBV27 and TRBJ1-5, with TRBD1 matching over 9 bases. Germline-derived CDR1 and CDR2 are MNHEY and SMNVEV (reference sequence). The J segment lost 3 bases and the V segment lost 2 bases, leaving 5 bases of the junction unmatched. The CDR3 contains 16 residues. In DNA, the CDR3 is TGTGCCAGCAGTTTACATAGGACAGGGGACAATCAGCCCCAGCATTTT. Its translation: CASSLHRTGDNQPQHF.

This chain uses TRBV6-5 with TRBJ1-1; tentative D call: TRBD1 (5 bases). Germline values: CDR1 MNHEY, CDR2 SVGAGI. The CDR3 runs 15 residues. The V and J ends lost 0 bases and 4 bases respectively, with 12 bases between them. CDR3 DNA: TGTGCCAGCAGTTACTCTTTGTCGGGGGGCACTGAAGCTTTCTTT. This sequence encodes CASSYSLSGGTEAFF.

The J gene is TRBJ2-7, the V gene TRBV7-6; no reliable D call. The V and J ends lost 5 bases and 4 bases respectively, with 18 bases between them. Germline-derived CDR1 and CDR2 are SGHVS and FNYEAQ. The CDR3 covers 15 residues. Here the CDR3 DNA reads TGTGCCAGCAGCGCCCGACAAGTCCCTCTATACGAGCAGTACTTC. This sequence encodes CASSARQVPLYEQYF.

V and J are TRBV4-1 and TRBJ1-4; TRBD1 matches at 8 bases. V lost 5 bases to trimming and J lost 8 bases; unmatched junction nucleotides: 10. This CDR3 is built from 15 residues. From germline, CDR1 is MGHRA and CDR2 YSYEKL. The CDR3 reads CASSDYRGSREKLFF. In DNA, the CDR3 is TGCGCCAGCAGCGACTACAGGGGGTCACGGGAAAAACTGTTTTTT.

The J gene is TRBJ2-7, the V gene TRBV6-1; 7 bases match TRBD1. The CDR3 contains 15 residues. Germline V gene sequence: CDR1 MNHNS, CDR2 SASEGT. Trimming cost V 7 bases and J 2 bases; bases outside gene matches: 11. The CDR3 nucleotides are TGTGCCAGCAAGGAGATGGGACAGCTTACCTACGAGCAGTACTTC. Translated, it gives CASKEMGQLTYEQYF.

The chain combines TRBV5-1 with TRBJ2-7; possibly TRBD1 for D (5 bases). The CDR3 runs to 13 residues. In germline, CDR1 is SGHRS, CDR2 YFSETQ. V dropped 5 bases and J dropped 5 bases, with 14 bases sitting between them. CDR3 in amino acids: CASSTQGAHEQYF. The CDR3, as DNA: TGCGCCAGCAGTACTCAGGGTGCCCACGAGCAGTACTTC.

The chain has TRBV28 and TRBJ1-2; tentative D call: TRBD1 (6 bases). The germline V gene has CDR1 MDHEN and CDR2 SYDVKM. The CDR3 consists of 16 residues. V was trimmed by 2 bases and J by 10 bases, leaving 23 bases between them. CDR3 bases: TGTGCCAGCAGTTTACGGGGGGCGAAAGTCTCAACGATCTACACCTTC. Encoded protein: CASSLRGAKVSTIYTF.

The gene calls are TRBV14 and TRBJ2-5; 7 nucleotides match TRBD1. The CDR3 runs to 18 residues. Germline values: CDR1 SGHDN, CDR2 FVKESK. The V and J ends lost 3 bases and 4 bases, in that order; junction bases with no gene match: 17. In nucleotides, the CDR3 is TGTGCCAGCAGCCACATCTACCGACAGGGCGACGGGCGAGAGACCCAGTACTTC. Protein: CASSHIYRQGDGRETQYF.

The genes are TRBV5-1 and TRBJ2-7; the match to TRBD1 covers 7 bases. The CDR3 is made up of 11 amino acids. V lost 0 bases and J lost 10; bases outside the gene matches: 1. CDR1 and CDR2 from the germline V gene are SGHRS and YFSETQ. The DNA for the CDR3 is TGCGCCAGCAGCTTGGGGGACAGTCAGTACTTC. Amino acid sequence: CASSLGDSQYF.

This rearrangement joins TRBV28 to TRBJ2-7; D gene unclear. V lost 3 bases to trimming and J lost 5 bases, with 11 bases between them. Looked up from germline, CDR1 is MDHEN and CDR2 is SYDVKM. This CDR3 comprises 13 residues. Written as DNA, the CDR3 is TGTGCCAGCAGTTTTATGGGCAGGAACGAGCAGTACTTC. Protein product: CASSFMGRNEQYF.

The chain couples TRBV11-2 to TRBJ2-1, with 7 positions matching TRBD2. The germline CDR1 and CDR2 sequences are SGHAT and FQNNGV. With 1 base clipped from V and 1 base from J, the junction kept 4 bases outside the gene matches. The CDR3 has 16 residues. In DNA, the CDR3 is TGTGCCAGCAGCTTAGCTTTGGGGGGGTCCTACAATGAGCAGTTCTTC. As protein: CASSLALGGSYNEQFF.

This clone was recorded only once. The sample has other DNA sequences that encode this CDR3 too. The genes are TRBV11-2 and TRBJ1-2; D unresolved. Deletions cut 0 bases from V and 2 bases from J, with 4 bases between. Per germline, CDR1 SGHAT and CDR2 FQNNGV. The CDR3 contains 13 residues. For the CDR3, the DNA is TGTGCCAGCAGCTTAGACAGGAACTATGGCTACACCTTC. Amino acid sequence: CASSLDRNYGYTF.

The chain carries TRBV11-3 and TRBJ1-1; D possibly corresponds to TRBD1 (6 bases). Trimming cost V 8 bases and J 1 base, with 14 bases left between them. CDR1 SGHNT and CDR2 YENEEA come from the germline V gene. The CDR3 contains 14 residues. CDR3 DNA: TGTGCCAGCTTTCAGGGGAAGAGGAACACTGAAGCTTTCTTT. Amino acids: CASFQGKRNTEAFF.

The V and J genes are TRBV6-5 and TRBJ2-7; the D is unclear. Trimming pared 0 bases from V and 3 bases from J, leaving 9 bases between. The germline V gene encodes CDR1 MNHEY and CDR2 SVGAGI. The CDR3 is 14 amino acids. The CDR3 bases are TGTGCCAGCAGTTACTCGGGCTTTGGCTACGAGCAGTACTTC. This encodes CASSYSGFGYEQYF.

The chain links TRBV7-9 to TRBJ2-7; 9 bases align to TRBD1. CDR1 SEHNR and CDR2 FQNEAQ come from the germline V gene (reference sequence). V dropped 4 bases and J dropped 5; count of bases not matched to a gene: 15. This CDR3 is built from 17 residues. CDR3 coding DNA: TGTGCCAGCAGCTCATCCGGGACAGGGATTCGGGAAAACGAGCAGTACTTC. This encodes CASSSSGTGIRENEQYF.

The rearrangement links TRBV5-5 to TRBJ2-6, with D possibly TRBD1 on 5 matching bases. Trimming stripped 2 bases from V and 0 bases from J, with 15 bases between. Germline V gene sequence: CDR1 SGHKS, CDR2 YYEKEE (reference sequence). There are 18 residues in the CDR3. CDR3 DNA: TGTGCCAGCAGCTTCGCGCTCAGGGTTAGCTCTGGGGCCAACGTCCTGACTTTC. It yields the protein CASSFALRVSSGANVLTF.

About this clone: The junction does not match germline at one end; this may be a read error. V and J are TRBV25-1 and TRBJ1-2, with D hard to call. Germline assignment: CDR1 MGHDK and CDR2 SYGVNS. This CDR3 region has 13 residues. The CDR3 spells CASSEYFSPVGYF. DNA for the CDR3: TGTGCCAGCAGTGAATATTTCTCCCCGGTGGGCTACTTC.

The chain recombines TRBV6-1 with TRBJ2-7, with 8 bases lining up with TRBD1. Germline V gene data show CDR1 as MNHNS and CDR2 as SASEGT. The CDR3 length is 15 residues. The ends lost 2 bases at V and 6 bases at J; junction bases unmatched: 9. CDR3 bases: TGTGCCAGCAGTGAATGGACAGGGAATCCCATCGAGCAGTACTTC. Protein product: CASSEWTGNPIEQYF.